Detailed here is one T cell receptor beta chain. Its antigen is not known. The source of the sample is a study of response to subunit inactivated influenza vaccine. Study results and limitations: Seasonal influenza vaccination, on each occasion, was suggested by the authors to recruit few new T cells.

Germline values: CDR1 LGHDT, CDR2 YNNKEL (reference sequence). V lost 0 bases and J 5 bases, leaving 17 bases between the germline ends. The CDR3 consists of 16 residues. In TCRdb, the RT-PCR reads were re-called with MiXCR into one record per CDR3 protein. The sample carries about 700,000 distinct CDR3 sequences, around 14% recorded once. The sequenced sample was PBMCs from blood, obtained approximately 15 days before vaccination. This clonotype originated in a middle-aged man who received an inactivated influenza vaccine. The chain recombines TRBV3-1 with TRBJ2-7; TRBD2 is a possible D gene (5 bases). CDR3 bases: TGTGCCAGCAGCCAAGAAAAGACTAACCGCCCGGACGAGCAGTACTTC. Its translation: CASSQEKTNRPDEQYF.